These 11 T cell receptor beta chains originate from one sample sequenced in a study of T-cell reconstitution after alpha-beta-depleted transplantation in children. Unique molecular identifiers were used in preparing the TCRbeta library. MiXCR, run by TCRdb on the PCR reads, gives a single entry per CDR3 protein. The sample lists some 640,000 distinct CDR3 sequences; roughly 15% were seen once. The sequencing used PBMCs from the stem cell graft donor, collected from the stem cell graft. The receptors were gathered from a human donor who donated a stem cell graft to a child with acute myeloid leukemia.

Turning to this clonotype: A much larger clone differs by one base, so this may be a read error. This chain links TRBV6-1 with TRBJ1-4; the D gene is possibly TRBD1 (6 bases). The germline gives CDR1 MNHNS, CDR2 SASEGT. This CDR3 has 15 amino acids. The ends were cut back, 4 bases at V and 7 bases at J, with 16 bases in the middle. CDR3 residues: CASSGLRGPSEKLFF. The CDR3 nucleotides are TGTGCCAGCAGTGGCCTCAGGGGCCCCTCTGAAAAACTGTTTTTT.

This clonotype was counted many times. The V and J genes are TRBV20-1 and TRBJ1-4; the match to TRBD1 covers 8 bases. V was clipped by 2 bases and J by 13 bases; unmatched bases: 12. There are 14 residues in the CDR3. Germline V gene data show CDR1 as DFQATT and CDR2 as SNEGSKA (reference sequence). As DNA, the CDR3 is TGCAGTGCTAGACTAGTAGGACAGGGAGGAAGACTGTTTTTT. It codes for CSARLVGQGGRLFF.

This clonotype was observed a handful of times. This chain links TRBV7-7 with TRBJ2-7; 12 bases align to TRBD1. There are 14 residues in the CDR3. With V trimmed by 3 bases and J by 5 bases, 2 bases remained unmatched. CDR1 and CDR2 from the germline V gene are SSHAT and FNYEAQ (reference sequence). Here the CDR3 DNA reads TGTGCCAGCAGCTTGGGGACAGGGGGCAACGAGCAGTACTTC. Residues: CASSLGTGGNEQYF. Complete variable domain (other parts from reference TRBV7-7 and TRBJ2-7): GAGVSQSPRYKVTKRGQDVTLRCDPISSHATLYWYQQALGQGPEFLTYFNYEAQPDKSGLPSDRFSAERPEGSISTLTIQRTEQRDSAMYRCASSLGTGGNEQYFGPGTRLTVT.

This clonotype occurred many times. The chain has TRBV12-3 or TRBV12-4 and TRBJ1-1; 9 nucleotides match TRBD1. J was trimmed by 6 bases and V by 6 bases; bases with no gene match: 8. The CDR3 sequence is 14 residues long. The CDR3 DNA reads TGTGCCAGCAGGGCCGCCGGGACAGGGTCTGAAGCTTTCTTT. Amino acid sequence: CASRAAGTGSEAFF.

The V gene is TRBV18, the J gene TRBJ1-1; 7 bases are a match to TRBD1. After removal of 1 base from V and 5 bases from J, the junction contained 7 bases not matched to a gene. Germline values: CDR1 KGHSH, CDR2 LQKENI. This CDR3 has 15 amino acids. The CDR3 DNA reads TGTGCCAGCTCACCACGAGCAGGGGGTAAAACTGAAGCTTTCTTT. Its translation is CASSPRAGGKTEAFF.

The chain uses TRBV12-3 or TRBV12-4 and TRBJ2-4, with D unclear. Trimming took 7 bases from V and 7 from J, leaving 11 bases between them. This CDR3 region has 12 residues. CDR3 in DNA: TGTGCCAGCACCTCCCCGGTGAACATTCAGTACTTC. Its translation: CASTSPVNIQYF.

This chain connects TRBV11-1 to TRBJ2-3; 7 positions agree with TRBD1. The CDR3 is 21 residues long. After removal of 5 bases from V and 2 bases from J, the junction contained 25 bases not matched to a gene. Germline V gene lookup returns CDR1 SGHAT and CDR2 FQDESV (reference sequence). CDR3 protein: CASSLARGRTGGSPFTDTQYF. The CDR3, as DNA: TGTGCCAGCAGCCTGGCTCGTGGACGGACAGGAGGTTCTCCGTTCACAGATACGCAGTATTTT.

This clonotype was detected only a few times. The chain joins TRBV7-9 to TRBJ2-5; D assignment may be TRBD1 or TRBD2 (5 bases each). CDR1 is SEHNR, CDR2 FQNEAQ, per germline (reference sequence). V lost 1 base, J lost 4 bases, and 13 bases lay in between. The CDR3 loop spans 15 amino acids. Here the CDR3 DNA reads TGTGCCAGCAGCTTAGATGGTACTAGGGGAGAGACCCAGTACTTC. Its translation is CASSLDGTRGETQYF.

The chain couples TRBV10-3 to TRBJ2-7; no clear D gene. The germline V gene encodes CDR1 ENHRY and CDR2 SYGVKD. The CDR3 covers 14 residues. Trimming pared 0 bases from V and 4 bases from J, leaving 10 bases between. The CDR3 nucleotides are TGTGCCATCAGTGAGTCTAACGACCTATACGAGCAGTACTTC. Amino acids: CAISESNDLYEQYF.

This clonotype was seen at least ten times. J is TRBJ1-1 and V is TRBV7-2; D call uncertain. CDR3 size: 12 residues. V gave up 3 bases and J gave up 4 bases, with 6 bases separating them. Per the germline V gene, CDR1 is SGHTA and CDR2 is FQGNSA. The CDR3 loop is CASSFPPTEAFF. CDR3 sequence (DNA): TGTGCCAGCAGCTTCCCCCCCACTGAAGCTTTCTTT.

This clonotype was seen at least ten times. The chain uses TRBV29-1 and TRBJ1-2; D unresolved. V lost 2 bases to trimming and J lost 3 bases, with 10 bases between them. CDR1 is SQVTM, CDR2 ANQGSEA, per germline. The CDR3 spans 13 residues. The CDR3 protein is CSVEFGVDYGYTF. The CDR3 DNA is TGCAGCGTTGAATTCGGGGTTGACTATGGCTACACCTTC.